Listed below are T cell receptor beta chains from one sample, sequenced in a study of CD8 T cells in ankylosing spondylitis. MiXCR, run by TCRdb on the 5' RACE reads, gives a single entry per CDR3 protein. The data contain 85,000 to 100,000 distinct CDR3 sequences, around 9.4% of them seen just once; the ten biggest clones take up under 6%. Input material: blood, either unsorted or a sorted T cell fraction (not recorded which). These receptors were collected from a male donor with ankylosing spondylitis or in good health (not recorded which). The CDR3 runs from the conserved cysteine through the conserved F or W. The order of the fields is J gene, V gene, D gene, clone size, CDR3 DNA, CDR3 protein. The D gene is left open where the match is weak. Clone size is stated in some rows and not others, as once, few, many or a class when expanded.

>TRBJ2-3|TRBV28|TRBD2|many
TGTGCCAGCGGGGGGACGGGGGGGCCGACAGATACGCAGTATTTT
CASGGTGGPTDTQYF
>TRBJ1-6|TRBV5-6|TRBD1|NA
TGTGCCAGCAGCCCGGGGGACAGCTCCTATAATTCACCCCTCCACTTT
CASSPGDSSYNSPLHF
>TRBJ2-7|TRBV27|NA|many
TGTGCCAGCAGTTTATCGGGTGGGGAGCAGTACTTC
CASSLSGGEQYF
>TRBJ1-1|TRBV29-1|TRBD1|many
TGCAGCGTTGCTGAGGGGGCCTTTTATGAAGCTTTCTTT
CSVAEGAFYEAFF
>TRBJ1-2|TRBV12-3/TRBV12-4|TRBD1|NA
TGTGCCAGCAGTGGGGGACAGGGGGCGCCCGGCTACACCTTC
CASSGGQGAPGYTF
>TRBJ2-7|TRBV11-1|NA|many
TGTGCCAGCAGCTTATCGGAAGTCGGCGAGCAGTACTTC
CASSLSEVGEQYF
>TRBJ1-5|TRBV6-2/TRBV6-3|NA|NA
TGTGCCAGCACTCCGAATAGCAATCAGCCCCAGCATTTT
CASTPNSNQPQHF
>TRBJ2-3|TRBV6-5|TRBD2|many
TGTGCCAGCAGTTACGGCAGGGCTAGCGGGGTCCTGCTCCCTTACCCAACAGATACGCAGTATTTT
CASSYGRASGVLLPYPTDTQYF
>TRBJ1-4|TRBV2|TRBD1|NA
TGTGCCAGCAGTATACAAAGGACAGGACCTGAAAAACTGTTTTTT
CASSIQRTGPEKLFF
>TRBJ2-5|TRBV25-1|TRBD2|NA
TGTGCCAGCAGTAGGAGCGGGAGTCAAGAGACCCAGTACTTC
CASSRSGSQETQYF
>TRBJ1-6|TRBV2|NA|many
TGTGCCAGCAGTGAGAGCGGAGGGGCTACTAATTCACCCCTCCACTTT
CASSESGGATNSPLHF
>TRBJ2-3|TRBV10-2|TRBD2|many
TGCGCCAGCCTAGGACTAGCGGGGGGACGCACAGATACGCAGTATTTT
CASLGLAGGRTDTQYF
>TRBJ1-2|TRBV29-1|NA|few
TGCAGCGTCGCCGGGACGAAGGCTGGTGGCTACACCTTC
CSVAGTKAGGYTF
>TRBJ1-5|TRBV2|TRBD1|NA
TGTGCCAGCAGTTTTCGACAGGGTCGGAATCAGCCCCAGCATTTT
CASSFRQGRNQPQHF
>TRBJ2-7|TRBV5-1|NA|few
TGCGCCAGCAGCCCCGAAGGAGGTCCGACTCTCGAGCAGTACTTC
CASSPEGGPTLEQYF
>TRBJ2-2|TRBV20-1|NA|many
TGCAGTGCCCACCCAGTATCCCGACTTGTCGGGGAGCTGTTTTTT
CSAHPVSRLVGELFF
>TRBJ2-3|TRBV28|NA|many
TGTGCCAGCAGTTCCCCTACTACCCTGGGGACAGATACGCAGTATTTT
CASSSPTTLGTDTQYF
>TRBJ2-1|TRBV25-1|TRBD2|few
TGTGCCAGCAGTGCCAGCGGGGGGGCAATTGAGCAGTTCTTC
CASSASGGAIEQFF
>TRBJ2-1|TRBV24-1|TRBD2|many
TGTGCCACCAGTGATGCGACTAGCTGGTACAATGAGCAGTTCTTC
CATSDATSWYNEQFF
>TRBJ2-1|TRBV5-1|TRBD2|many
TGCGCCAGCTCATTACTAGCGGGGAAATACAATGAGCAGTTCTTC
CASSLLAGKYNEQFF
>TRBJ1-6|TRBV28|TRBD1|many
TGTGCCAGCAGGATCGGGACAGCAAGTTACCCCCTCCACTTT
CASRIGTASYPLHF
>TRBJ2-1|TRBV7-7|TRBD1|many
TGTGCTAGCAGCTTGGGACAGGGGAATCATGAGCAGTTCTTC
CASSLGQGNHEQFF
>TRBJ2-6|TRBV7-6|NA|NA
TGTGCAGCCACGTCTGGGGCCAACGTCCTGACTTTC
CAATSGANVLTF
>TRBJ2-5|TRBV5-1|NA|NA
TGCGCCAGCAGCTTGGGGCCAGACGAGACCCAGTACTTC
CASSLGPDETQYF
>TRBJ2-3|TRBV12-3/TRBV12-4|NA|many
TGTGCCAGCAGGCTGGAAGGGGATACGCAGTATTTT
CASRLEGDTQYF
>TRBJ2-3|TRBV7-3|TRBD1|few
TGTGCCAGCAGCTTAAAGGGGGCCCGGGATACGCAGTATTTT
CASSLKGARDTQYF